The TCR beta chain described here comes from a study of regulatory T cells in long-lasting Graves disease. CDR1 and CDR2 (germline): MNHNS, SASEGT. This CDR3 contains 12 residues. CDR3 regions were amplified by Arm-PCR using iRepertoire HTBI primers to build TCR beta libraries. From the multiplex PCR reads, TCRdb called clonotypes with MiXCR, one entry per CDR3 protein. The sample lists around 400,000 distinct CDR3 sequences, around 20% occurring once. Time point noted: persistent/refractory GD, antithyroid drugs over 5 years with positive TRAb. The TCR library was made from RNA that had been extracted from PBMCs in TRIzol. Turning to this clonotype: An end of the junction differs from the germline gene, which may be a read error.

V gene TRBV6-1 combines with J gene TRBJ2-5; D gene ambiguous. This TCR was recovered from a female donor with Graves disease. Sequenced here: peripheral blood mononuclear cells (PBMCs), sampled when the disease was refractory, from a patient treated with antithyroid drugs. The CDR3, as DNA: TGTGCCAGCACTAAAGGCAAAGAGACCCAGCACTTC. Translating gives CASTKGKETQHF.